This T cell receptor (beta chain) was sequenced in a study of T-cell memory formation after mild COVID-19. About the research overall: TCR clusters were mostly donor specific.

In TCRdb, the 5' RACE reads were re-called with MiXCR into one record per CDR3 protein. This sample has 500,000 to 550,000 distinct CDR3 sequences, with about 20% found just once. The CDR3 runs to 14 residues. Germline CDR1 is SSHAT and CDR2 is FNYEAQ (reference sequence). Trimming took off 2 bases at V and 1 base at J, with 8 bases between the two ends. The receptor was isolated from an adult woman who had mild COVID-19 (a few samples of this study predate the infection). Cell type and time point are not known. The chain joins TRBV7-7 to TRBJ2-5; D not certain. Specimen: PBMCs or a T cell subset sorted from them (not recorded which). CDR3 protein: CASSLSGIQETQYF. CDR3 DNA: TGTGCCAGCAGCTTATCCGGTATCCAAGAGACCCAGTACTTC.